The 27 T cell receptor beta chains in this list originate from one sample, sequenced in a study of T cell responses to AZD1222 COVID-19 vaccine. Sequencing used immunoSEQ multiplex PCR; TCRdb keeps in-frame clones, though not all of them. The data show roughly 120,000 clones, 80% to 95% seen once. Sequencing used peripheral blood, obtained 28 days after the second AZD1222 dose. These receptors came from an adult who received the AZD1222 COVID-19 vaccine.

The chain couples TRBV9 to TRBJ1-1; tentatively, D is TRBD1 (5 bases). The CDR3 extends over 13 amino acids. The V gene lost 5 bases and the J gene lost 6 bases, with 14 bases spanning the gap. Germline V lookup: CDR1 SGDLS, CDR2 YYNGEE. CDR3 residues: CASSYSGSPEAFF. The CDR3 DNA follows: TGTGCCAGCAGTTATTCAGGGTCTCCTGAAGCTTTCTTT. The full variable domain, its missing parts supplied by reference TRBV9 and TRBJ1-1, is DSGVTQTPKHLITATGQRVTLRCSPRSGDLSVYWYQQSLDQGLQFLIQYYNGEERAKGNILERFSAQQFPDLHSELNLSSLELGDSALYFCASSYSGSPEAFFGQGTRLTVV.

This chain joins TRBV19 and TRBJ1-2, with D perhaps matching TRBD1 (5 bases). Trimming took off 2 bases at V and 9 bases at J, with 19 bases between the two ends. CDR3 length: 15 residues. The germline gives CDR1 LNHDA, CDR2 SQIVND (reference sequence). Here the CDR3 reads CASSISSGPGRSYTF. In DNA, the CDR3 is TGTGCCAGTAGTATATCGTCGGGACCAGGACGGAGCTACACCTTC.

This rearrangement joins TRBV4-3 to TRBJ1-5, with TRBD1 identical over 9 bases. This CDR3 comprises 16 residues. V was clipped by 3 bases and J by 4 bases; unmatched bases: 7. The germline gives CDR1 LGHNA, CDR2 YSLEER. The CDR3 reads CASSQGAGTGNQPQHF. The CDR3 coding sequence is TGCGCCAGCAGCCAGGGAGCCGGGACAGGGAATCAGCCCCAGCATTTT.

The CDR3 reads CASSARQGRRKTNEKLFF. DNA of the CDR3: TGTGCCAGCAGCGCGCGACAGGGGAGGAGAAAAACTAATGAAAAACTGTTTTTT. V usage is TRBV11-2 and J usage is TRBJ1-4; 8 bases are a match to TRBD1. Looked up from germline, CDR1 is SGHAT and CDR2 is FQNNGV. Trimming at V came to 5 bases and at J to 1 base, leaving 12 bases not matched to a gene. This CDR3 is built from 18 residues.

The chain employs TRBV12-3 or TRBV12-4 and TRBJ2-7, with TRBD1 identical over 12 bases. The CDR3 runs 13 residues. Trimming took 6 bases from V and 8 from J; bases not matched to a gene: 5. The CDR3, as DNA: TGTGCCAGCAGCACCGGGACAGGGGGCAAGCAGTACTTC. It specifies CASSTGTGGKQYF.

The chain has TRBV3-1 (or the pseudogene TRBV3-2) and TRBJ2-2; D call uncertain. The germline V gene encodes CDR1 LGHDT and CDR2 YNNKEL (reference sequence). Trimming stripped 8 bases from V and 5 bases from J, with 6 bases between. The CDR3 is 11 amino acids. The CDR3 region is CASQTTGELFF. The CDR3 DNA is TGTGCCAGCCAAACGACCGGGGAGCTGTTTTTT.

This clone has a single count. This chain connects TRBV19 to TRBJ1-4; 8 nucleotides line up with TRBD1. Germline V lookup: CDR1 LNHDA, CDR2 SQIVND (reference sequence). This CDR3 comprises 13 residues. V was clipped by 6 bases and J by 5 bases; unmatched bases: 2. CDR3 region: CASRDRANEKLFF. CDR3 sequence (DNA): TGTGCCAGTAGGGACAGGGCGAATGAAAAACTGTTTTTT. Full variable domain (outside the CDR3, taken from reference TRBV19 and TRBJ1-4): DGGITQSPKYLFRKEGQNVTLSCEQNLNHDAMYWYRQDPGQGLRLIYYSQIVNDFQKGDIAEGYSVSREKKESFPLTVTSAQKNPTAFYLCASRDRANEKLFFGSGTQLSVL.

The chain couples TRBV12-5 to TRBJ1-3; unclear D gene. V shed 6 bases and J shed 6 bases, with 15 bases lying between them. The V gene's germline CDR1 is LGHNT and CDR2 FRNRAP. There are 14 residues in the CDR3. The CDR3 here is CASGNNMGANTIYF. CDR3 nucleotides: TGTGCTAGTGGGAATAACATGGGTGCAAACACCATATATTTT.

The chain couples TRBV6-2 or TRBV6-3 to TRBJ1-5, with a weak D call TRBD1 (6 bases). Trimming pared 6 bases from V and 1 base from J, leaving 16 bases between. Germline CDR1 reads MNHEY; CDR2 reads SVGEGT. This CDR3 spans 16 amino acids. In DNA, the CDR3 is TGTGCCAGCAGCTTCACAGACAGGCCGAGCAATCAGCCCCAGCATTTT. This encodes CASSFTDRPSNQPQHF.

The rearrangement joins TRBV18 to TRBJ1-1; no reliable D call. The CDR3 spans 11 residues. Germline V gene sequence: CDR1 KGHSH, CDR2 LQKENI. V shed 5 bases and J shed 1 base, with 2 bases lying between them. In nucleotides, the CDR3 is TGTGCCAGCTCAGGGAACACTGAAGCTTTCTTT. Translated, it gives CASSGNTEAFF.

The rearrangement joins TRBV10-3 to TRBJ2-5; 9 bases align to TRBD2. The CDR3 covers 15 residues. J was trimmed by 4 bases and V by 2 bases; bases with no gene match: 5. The germline CDR1 and CDR2 sequences are ENHRY and SYGVKD. CDR3 in amino acids: CAISETTSGAETQYF. CDR3 bases: TGTGCCATCAGTGAGACGACTAGCGGCGCAGAGACCCAGTACTTC.

This chain joins TRBV19 and TRBJ2-2; no firm D call. The CDR3 length is 18 residues. Germline V gene data show CDR1 as LNHDA and CDR2 as SQIVND (reference sequence). V lost 1 base, J lost 0 bases, and 15 bases lay in between. The CDR3 sequence: CASSIVGSERANTGELFF. The DNA for the CDR3 is TGTGCCAGTAGTATAGTAGGGTCAGAACGGGCGAACACCGGGGAGCTGTTTTTT.

This clone was counted a single time. The chain employs TRBV7-2 and TRBJ1-1; no firm D call. The germline V gene encodes CDR1 SGHTA and CDR2 FQGNSA. This CDR3 comprises 14 residues. V was pared by 4 bases and J by 1 base, with 10 bases between. The CDR3 reads CASSSHQANTEAFF. The CDR3 bases are TGTGCCAGCAGCTCTCACCAGGCGAACACTGAAGCTTTCTTT.

This chain connects TRBV6-5 to TRBJ1-1; 7 bases agree with TRBD1. Per the germline V gene, CDR1 is MNHEY and CDR2 is SVGAGI. CDR3 length equals 14 residues. Trimming removed 5 bases from V and 1 base from J; junction bases left unmatched: 4. CDR3 loop: CASSPWTGNTEAFF. CDR3 coding DNA: TGTGCCAGCAGTCCATGGACAGGGAACACTGAAGCTTTCTTT.

A few counts support this clone. V and J are TRBV28 and TRBJ2-5, with D perhaps matching TRBD2 (5 bases). The V end was cut by 4 bases, the J end by 1 base, with 16 bases between. CDR3 size: 16 residues. Germline CDR1 and CDR2: MDHEN and SYDVKM. In nucleotides, the CDR3 is TGTGCCAGCAGTTCCCCATTTTCGGGGAGCCAAGAGACCCAGTACTTC. It encodes CASSSPFSGSQETQYF.

The gene calls are TRBV4-2 and TRBJ2-3, with a tentative D call TRBD2 (6 bases). The CDR3 length is 17 residues. The V gene's germline CDR1 is LGHNA and CDR2 YNFKEQ. V was trimmed by 0 bases and J by 2 bases, leaving 15 bases between them. The DNA for the CDR3 is TGTGCCAGCAGCCAAGAGCGTCCCGGGACTTACACAGATACGCAGTATTTT. This codes for CASSQERPGTYTDTQYF.

This chain connects TRBV19 to TRBJ1-2, with D tentatively TRBD1 (5 bases). The CDR3 has 12 amino acids. Germline values: CDR1 LNHDA, CDR2 SQIVND (reference sequence). V dropped 4 bases and J dropped 7 bases, with 10 bases sitting between them. CDR3 amino acids: CASSRGLFGYTF. The CDR3 region has the DNA TGTGCCAGTAGTAGGGGCCTCTTTGGCTACACCTTC.

The gene calls are TRBV19 and TRBJ1-6, with a weak D call TRBD1 (5 bases). The germline V and J ends were trimmed by 6 bases and 13 bases, with 16 bases remaining between them. CDR3 length: 13 amino acids. Germline loops: CDR1 LNHDA, CDR2 SQIVND (reference sequence). The CDR3 nucleotides read TGTGCCAGTAGCCAGCCGGACAAGCGGCCCCTCCACTTT. Translating it yields CASSQPDKRPLHF.

The V call is TRBV6-4, the J call TRBJ1-2, with D perhaps matching TRBD1 (5 bases). The V end was cut by 3 bases, the J end by 0 bases, with 11 bases between. CDR1 MRHNA and CDR2 SNTAGT come from the germline V gene. CDR3 length: 15 residues. The CDR3 protein is CASSEGGSANYGYTF. CDR3 nucleotides: TGTGCCAGCAGTGAGGGGGGTTCCGCTAACTATGGCTACACCTTC.

The chain carries TRBV7-3 and TRBJ1-1; D remains ambiguous. Trimming stripped 6 bases from V and 1 base from J, with 9 bases between. The CDR3 runs 13 residues. CDR1 and CDR2 (germline): SGHTA, FQGTGA. CDR3 coding DNA: TGTGCCAGCAGGTCGGAGGGGAACACTGAAGCTTTCTTT. Translation gives CASRSEGNTEAFF. The whole variable domain, remainder taken from reference TRBV7-3 and TRBJ1-1, is GAGVSQTPSNKVTEKGKYVELRCDPISGHTALYWYRQSLGQGPEFLIYFQGTGAADDSGLPNDRFFAVRPEGSVSTLKIQRTERGDSAVYLCASRSEGNTEAFFGQGTRLTVV.

The chain employs TRBV4-1 and TRBJ1-1; D gene unclear. The V gene's germline CDR1 is MGHRA and CDR2 YSYEKL. V was clipped by 4 bases and J by 0 bases, with 6 bases between them. The CDR3 runs 13 residues. CDR3 sequence: CASSPRLNTEAFF. The CDR3 bases are TGCGCCAGCAGCCCCCGGCTGAACACTGAAGCTTTCTTT.

This chain uses TRBV6-2 or TRBV6-3 with TRBJ1-2, with 8 bases fitting TRBD1. This CDR3 has 13 residues. The J segment lost 8 bases and the V segment lost 0 bases, leaving 2 bases of the junction unmatched. The germline V gene encodes CDR1 MNHEY and CDR2 SVGEGT. In DNA, the CDR3 is TGTGCCAGCAGTTACTCGAGGACAGGGGGCTACACCTTC. Its translation: CASSYSRTGGYTF.

The chain carries TRBV7-8 and TRBJ2-3; D may be TRBD2 (6 bases). This CDR3 has 14 amino acids. The germline V gene has CDR1 SGHVS and CDR2 FQNEAQ. Trimming took off 1 base at V and 3 bases at J, with 8 bases between the two ends. CDR3 amino acids: CASSLVLATDTQYF. Written as DNA, the CDR3 is TGTGCCAGCAGCTTAGTACTAGCAACAGATACGCAGTATTTT.

The genes are TRBV7-9 and TRBJ2-2; 11 bases are shared with TRBD2. Germline lookup yields CDR1 SEHNR and CDR2 FQNEAQ (reference sequence). After removal of 5 bases from V and 15 bases from J, the junction contained 5 bases not matched to a gene. The CDR3 consists of 12 residues. The CDR3 region is CASSQTSGGMFF. The CDR3 DNA follows: TGTGCCAGCAGCCAAACTAGCGGGGGAATGTTTTTT.

The gene calls are TRBV7-2 and TRBJ1-5; possible D gene TRBD1, 6 bases. The CDR3 sequence is 15 residues long. Trimming cost V 0 bases and J 6 bases, with 12 bases left between them. Germline V gives CDR1 SGHTA, CDR2 FQGNSA. The CDR3 is CASSLALGGVQPQHF. Written as DNA, the CDR3 is TGTGCCAGCAGCTTAGCGTTAGGGGGAGTTCAGCCCCAGCATTTT.

CDR3 in amino acids: CASSQDTGREVPYEQYF. CDR3 nucleotide sequence: TGTGCCAGCAGCCAAGATACAGGCAGGGAGGTACCCTACGAGCAGTACTTC. V gene TRBV3-1 (or the pseudogene TRBV3-2) combines with J gene TRBJ2-7, with TRBD2 as a possible D gene (6 bases). The CDR3 loop spans 17 amino acids. The ends were cut back, 0 bases at V and 2 bases at J, with 17 bases in the middle. The germline V gene encodes CDR1 LGHDT and CDR2 YNNKEL (reference sequence).

The rearrangement joins TRBV21-1 to TRBJ1-1; TRBD1, the table's D call, lacks a check against the DNA. TRBV21-1 is a pseudogene locus. This CDR3 comprises 13 residues. This CDR3 reads CASSGQGWTEAFF. CDR3 coding DNA: TGTGCCAGCAGCGGACAGGGATGGACTGAAGCTTTCTTT.